The T cell receptor (beta chain) described here comes from a study of blood T cell repertoires in COVID-19. Study-level background: Samples representing acute and convalescent COVID-19 were sourced from the United States, Italy and Spain.

The CDR3 is made up of 13 amino acids. Germline V lookup: CDR1 SGHRS, CDR2 YFSETQ. V dropped 4 bases and J dropped 4 bases, with 9 bases sitting between them. Details on this clone: The sample holds other DNA sequences that translate to the same CDR3.

Under the authors' procedure: Quantification of nucleated cells was approximated via reference gene primer amplification. Generated by immunoSEQ multiplex PCR, the TCRdb table keeps only in-frame clones and is missing some. The D gene and trimming were derived from the DNA, and the V and J assignments and clone size from that table. Of 95,000 or so clones listed, around 87% are singletons. The V call is TRBV5-1, the J call TRBJ1-5; D possibly corresponds to TRBD1 (6 bases). The sequence was obtained from a human donor in a cohort sampled during active COVID-19. Sequencing was carried out using peripheral blood. CDR3 DNA sequence: TGCGCCAGCAGCCTCACAGGGAATCAGCCCCAGCATTTT. Translation: CASSLTGNQPQHF. The full variable domain, with the rest looked up from reference TRBV5-1 and TRBJ1-5, is KAGVTQTPRYLIKTRGQQVTLSCSPISGHRSVSWYQQTPGQGLQFLFEYFSETQRNKGNFPGRFSGRQFSNSRSEMNVSTLELGDSALYLCASSLTGNQPQHFGDGTRLSIL.